One sample yielded the 2 T cell receptor beta chains listed below, sequenced in a study of blood T cell repertoires in COVID-19. The protocol was immunoSEQ multiplex PCR, while the TCRdb copy is restricted to in-frame clones and leaves out a portion. The repertoire holds roughly 70,000 clones, with roughly nine tenths as singletons. The sequencing sample was made of peripheral blood. All receptors come from a man older than 75 with acute or convalescent COVID-19.

V is TRBV3-1 (or the pseudogene TRBV3-2) and J is TRBJ2-5; tentative D call: TRBD2 (5 bases). The V gene's germline CDR1 is LGHDT and CDR2 YNNKEL (reference sequence). V lost 1 base to trimming and J lost 12 bases, with 15 bases between them. The CDR3 totals 13 residues. The CDR3, as DNA: TGTGCCAGCAGCCAAGGGACTCCCGTTCTAAAGTACTTC. Translation gives CASSQGTPVLKYF.

The chain employs TRBV12-3 or TRBV12-4 and TRBJ1-5; no firm D call. The CDR3 is made up of 13 amino acids. V dropped 2 bases and J dropped 7 bases, with 9 bases sitting between them. The DNA of the CDR3 is TGTGCCAGCAGTTTAACTCGGTACCAGCCCCAGCATTTT. This gives the protein CASSLTRYQPQHF.